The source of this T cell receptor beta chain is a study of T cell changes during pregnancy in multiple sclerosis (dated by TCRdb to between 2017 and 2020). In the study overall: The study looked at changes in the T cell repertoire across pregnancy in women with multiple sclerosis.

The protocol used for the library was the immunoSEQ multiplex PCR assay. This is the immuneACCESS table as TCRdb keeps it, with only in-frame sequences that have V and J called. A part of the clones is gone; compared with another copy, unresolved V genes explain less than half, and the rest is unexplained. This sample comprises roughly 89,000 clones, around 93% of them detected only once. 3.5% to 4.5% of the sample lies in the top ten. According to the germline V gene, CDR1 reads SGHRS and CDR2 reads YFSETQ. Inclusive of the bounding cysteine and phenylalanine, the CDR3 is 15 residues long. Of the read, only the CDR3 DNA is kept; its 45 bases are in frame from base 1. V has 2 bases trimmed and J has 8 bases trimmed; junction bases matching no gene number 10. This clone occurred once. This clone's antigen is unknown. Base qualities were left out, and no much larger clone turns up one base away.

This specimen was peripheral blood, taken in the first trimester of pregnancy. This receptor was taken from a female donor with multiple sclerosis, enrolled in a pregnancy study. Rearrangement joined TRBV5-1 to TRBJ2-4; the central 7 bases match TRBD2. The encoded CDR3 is CASSFGLAVEDIQYF. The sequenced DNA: TGCGCCAGCAGCTTCGGGCTAGCGGTGGAGGACATTCAGTACTTC.